These T cell receptor beta chains were read from a single sample in a study of response to subunit inactivated influenza vaccine. TCRdb recomputed calls from the RT-PCR reads with MiXCR, one row per CDR3 protein. The sample lists fewer than 700,000 distinct CDR3 sequences; 13% were seen once. The sample consisted of PBMCs from blood, taken roughly 46 days after vaccination. The receptors here all came from a man aged 50 or older who received an inactivated influenza vaccine. The CDR3 runs from the conserved cysteine through the conserved F or W. A D gene is named only where the DNA matches it firmly. Clone size, where shown, is once, few, many, or a class for clones that have expanded.

V	J	size	D	DNA	CDR3
TRBV9	TRBJ2-6	few	.	TGTGCCAGCAGCGTATTCGGGTCTTCTGGGGCCAACGTCCTGACTTTC	CASSVFGSSGANVLTF
TRBV20-1	TRBJ2-2	.	TRBD2	TGCTGTGCTAGAGATCTCGAGGGACTAGCCCCCGGGGAGCTGTTTTTT	CCARDLEGLAPGELFF
TRBV7-2	TRBJ2-3	few	.	TGTGCCAGCAGCATACAATTGGGGGATACGCAGTATTTT	CASSIQLGDTQYF
TRBV20-1	TRBJ2-7	few	.	TGCAGTGCTAGAGATCTTCCAGTTTCAAGCTCCTACGAGCAGTACTTC	CSARDLPVSSSYEQYF
TRBV5-1	TRBJ2-3	.	.	TGCGCCAGCAGATTTCGGGGGATCGGTACAGATACGCAGTATTTT	CASRFRGIGTDTQYF
TRBV20-1	TRBJ2-1	.	.	TGCAGTGCTAGTTTCCCGGGATACTCGGGTAATGAGCAGTTCTTC	CSASFPGYSGNEQFF
TRBV3-1	TRBJ1-3	.	.	TGTGCCAGCAGCCAAGGCATGTTTCGCTCTGGAAACACCATATATTTT	CASSQGMFRSGNTIYF
TRBV7-2	TRBJ2-7	few	TRBD2	TGTGCCAGCAGCTCCCGGGAGGTCACCTACGAGCAGTACTTC	CASSSREVTYEQYF
TRBV28	TRBJ1-5	.	TRBD1	TGTGCCAGCAGTCCTGGGACAGGGGCCAGCAATCAGCCCCAGCATTTT	CASSPGTGASNQPQHF
TRBV9	TRBJ2-5	many	.	TGTGCCAGCAGCGTAGGGACCGAATGGGAGACCCAGTACTTC	CASSVGTEWETQYF
TRBV28	TRBJ2-1	few	TRBD1	TGTGCCAGCAGCGGACAGGGCTATGAGCAGTTCTTC	CASSGQGYEQFF
TRBV4-3	TRBJ2-5	.	TRBD2	TGCGCCAGCAGCCAAGTCTCTAGCGGGAGAGGTGAGACCCAGTACTTC	CASSQVSSGRGETQYF
TRBV20-1	TRBJ2-5	few	TRBD2	TGCAGTGCTCGGGGGGTTGGGCGAGAGACCCAGTACTTC	CSARGVGRETQYF
TRBV4-1	TRBJ2-4	.	TRBD2	TGCGCCAGCAGCCAAGTTGGGGTAGCGGGATCCAAAAACATTCAGTACTTC	CASSQVGVAGSKNIQYF
TRBV5-1	TRBJ2-3	few	.	TGCGCCAGCGTGGGGGGCGCAGATACGCAGTATTTT	CASVGGADTQYF
TRBV12-3/TRBV12-4	TRBJ1-1	.	.	TGTGCCAGCAGGGTAGGGGAGAACACTGAAGCTTTCTTT	CASRVGENTEAFF
TRBV9	TRBJ1-2	few	TRBD1	TGTGCCAGCAGCGTAGGGACAGGGGGCGTCTATGGCTACACCTTC	CASSVGTGGVYGYTF
TRBV6-2/TRBV6-3	TRBJ1-2	once	.	TGTGCCAGCAGTTACCCTCAAAACTATGGCTACACCTTC	CASSYPQNYGYTF
TRBV4-3	TRBJ2-2	.	.	TGCGCCAGCAGCCCCCGGGGTGACGCGAACACCGGGGAGCTGTTTTTT	CASSPRGDANTGELFF
TRBV11-2	TRBJ2-1	.	.	TGTGCCAGCAGCCAGAATTACAATGAGCAGTTCTTC	CASSQNYNEQFF
TRBV30	TRBJ2-6	.	.	TGTGCCTGGAGTGTACGTGGGGCCAACGTCCTGACTTTC	CAWSVRGANVLTF
TRBV13	TRBJ2-2	few	TRBD1	TGTGCCAGCAGCAGGGACGGGACAGTCTTTGCCGGGGAGCTGTTTTTT	CASSRDGTVFAGELFF
TRBV29-1	TRBJ2-7	.	TRBD1	TGCAGCGTTGAAGGGACAGGGGAAGGCTACGAGCAGTACTTC	CSVEGTGEGYEQYF
TRBV27	TRBJ2-7	.	.	TGTGCCAGCAGTAGTCTTTTCCGGGGGGCCCCCTACGAGCAGTACTTC	CASSSLFRGAPYEQYF
TRBV10-3	TRBJ2-1	few	TRBD1	TGTGCCATCAGTGAGTTCCATGACAGGGAGAACGGTGTAGTGATGGAGCAGTTCTTC	CAISEFHDRENGVVMEQFF
TRBV9	TRBJ2-1	few	TRBD2	TGTGCCAGCAGCGTAGGTCTAGCGGGGGGTAGCTCCTACAATGAGCAGTTCTTC	CASSVGLAGGSSYNEQFF
TRBV7-9	TRBJ2-2	few	.	TGTGCCATCACGGCCAGAGCGAACACCGGGGAGCTGTTTTTT	CAITARANTGELFF
TRBV5-1	TRBJ2-7	few	.	TGCGCCAGCAGTGAGGCGGCTGGGGACGAGCAGTACTTC	CASSEAAGDEQYF
TRBV2	TRBJ2-5	few	.	TGTGCCAGCAGTGAATCGGCCCTCGACTTC	CASSESALDF